The source of this TCR beta chain is a study of cytomegalovirus exposure and HLA in healthy donors. 60 Vbeta and 13 Jbeta primers were used in PCR. Produced via immunoSEQ multiplex PCR; TCRdb's table is partial and in-frame only. In the table there are about 99,000 clones, 9.5% to 13% of which are singletons. The V and J ends lost 8 bases and 5 bases respectively, with 18 bases between them. This CDR3 is built from 14 residues. The germline gives CDR1 MNHEY, CDR2 SVGAGI. The source of this sequence is a man aged 40-49 years in good health and CMV-seropositive. This sequence joins TRBV6-5 and TRBJ1-2, with D hard to call. Sequenced sample: PBMCs. The CDR3 bases are TGTGCCAGCGGGAGGCAGCGGACCCAATATGGCTACACCTTC. Protein sequence: CASGRQRTQYGYTF.